The source of this TCR beta chain is a study of blood T cell repertoires in COVID-19. This CDR3 has 15 amino acids. CDR1 and CDR2 (germline): SGHNT, YENEEA. Between the trimmed V and J ends, which lost 4 bases and 7 bases, there was a span of 16 bases. The age range of participants was about 18 to 89 years, with residence in roughly 25 US areas. Cohort assignment relied on participant-reported clinical history. The study counted Cohort 3 donors as recovered given two negative PCRs, clearance, or symptom resolution. Produced via immunoSEQ multiplex PCR; TCRdb's table is partial and in-frame only. The sample holds under 300,000 clones, 65% to 90% seen once.

The chain is built from TRBV11-3 and TRBJ1-4, with D possibly matching TRBD1 (6 bases). The source is a young man who had recovered from COVID-19. The specimen sequenced was PBMCs or T cells enriched from blood (not recorded which). CDR3 residues: CASSSSWGLSEKLFF. CDR3 DNA: TGTGCCAGCAGCTCCTCCTGGGGGCTCAGTGAAAAACTGTTTTTT.